The clone carrying this TCR beta chain has just a few counts. This CDR3 has 15 amino acids. Trimming took 0 bases from V and 4 from J, leaving 12 bases between them. The germline CDR1 and CDR2 sequences are LGHNA and YSLEER. This record belongs to a study of T-cell memory formation after mild COVID-19. Each CDR3 protein is one row after TCRdb ran MiXCR on the 5' RACE reads. The table includes tens of thousands of distinct CDR3 sequences, over 10% detected once. Sequences were obtained from PBMCs or a T cell subset sorted from them (not recorded which). This TCR was sampled from a man between 18 and 35 years old who had mild COVID-19 (a few samples of this study predate the infection). Cell type and time point are not known. V and J are TRBV4-3 and TRBJ1-1; TRBD1 might be the D (6 bases). This CDR3 is CASSQEGGVSTEAFF. Written as DNA, the CDR3 is TGCGCCAGCAGCCAAGAAGGGGGGGTTAGCACTGAAGCTTTCTTT.